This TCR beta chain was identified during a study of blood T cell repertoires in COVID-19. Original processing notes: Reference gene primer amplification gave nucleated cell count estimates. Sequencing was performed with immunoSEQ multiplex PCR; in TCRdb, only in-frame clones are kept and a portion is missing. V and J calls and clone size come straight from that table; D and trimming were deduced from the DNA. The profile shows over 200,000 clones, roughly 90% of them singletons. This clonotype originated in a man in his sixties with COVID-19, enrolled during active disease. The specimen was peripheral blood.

The CDR3 is CASSLRDRGNGSPLHF. CDR3 DNA sequence: TGTGCCAGCAGCTTACGGGACAGGGGAAACGGATCACCCCTCCACTTT. V usage is TRBV7-3 and J usage is TRBJ1-6, with 10 bases lining up with TRBD1. V gave up 2 bases and J gave up 10 bases; unmatched junction bases: 8. Germline loops: CDR1 SGHTA, CDR2 FQGTGA. The CDR3 is made up of 16 amino acids.